Listed below are T cell receptor beta chains from one sample, sequenced in a study of T-cell reconstitution after alpha-beta-depleted transplantation in children. TCRdb reprocessed the PCR reads via MiXCR and lists one record per CDR3 protein. This repertoire shows 60,000 to 85,000 distinct CDR3 sequences, over 15% found once; its top ten account for about 54%. The source was PBMCs, mostly from graft donor cells, collected 360 days after TCRalphabeta/CD19-depleted stem cell transplant. Receptors originate from a male patient aged 2-15 years who had a stem cell transplant for acute lymphoblastic leukemia, so the T cells may come from the graft donor. CDR3s include the opening cysteine and the closing phenylalanine or tryptophan. Each record gives: J gene, clone size, V gene, D gene, CDR3 length, CDR3 protein, CDR3 DNA. A D gene is named only where the DNA matches it firmly. A row's size may be missing; if present it is once, few, many or a size class.

J: TRBJ2-1; size: -; V: TRBV2; D: TRBD2; length: 18; CDR3: CASRRAALLAGPYNEQFF; DNA: TGTGCCAGCAGACGAGCGGCCTTACTAGCGGGACCCTACAATGAGCAGTTCTTC
J: TRBJ2-2; size: -; V: TRBV12-3/TRBV12-4; D: -; length: 14; CDR3: CASSKGLVTGELFF; DNA: TGTGCCAGCTCCAAAGGACTCGTCACCGGGGAGCTGTTTTTT
J: TRBJ2-1; size: many; V: TRBV5-1; D: -; length: 15; CDR3: CASSLAVSSYNEQFF; DNA: TGCGCCAGCAGCTTGGCGGTCAGCTCCTACAATGAGCAGTTCTTC
J: TRBJ2-5; size: once; V: TRBV7-9; D: TRBD2; length: 14; CDR3: CASRIAGEGETQYF; DNA: TGTGCCAGCAGGATAGCGGGAGAAGGGGAGACCCAGTACTTC
J: TRBJ2-7; size: few; V: TRBV5-1; D: -; length: 17; CDR3: CASSLQPGTESSYEQYF; DNA: TGCGCCAGCAGTCTCCAACCTGGGACGGAAAGCTCCTACGAGCAGTACTTC
J: TRBJ1-2; size: -; V: TRBV12-3/TRBV12-4; D: -; length: 16; CDR3: CASSRAGRATNYGYTF; DNA: TGTGCCAGCAGTCGCGCTGGCCGGGCGACTAACTATGGCTACACCTTC
J: TRBJ1-4; size: -; V: TRBV5-5; D: TRBD1; length: 15; CDR3: CASSSRQGGNEKLFF; DNA: TGTGCCAGCAGCTCCCGACAGGGCGGGAATGAAAAACTGTTTTTT
J: TRBJ2-7; size: many; V: TRBV12-3/TRBV12-4; D: -; length: 11; CDR3: CASSLKGEQYF; DNA: TGTGCCAGCAGTTTGAAGGGAGAGCAGTACTTC
J: TRBJ1-2; size: few; V: TRBV12-3/TRBV12-4; D: -; length: 13; CDR3: CASSLGAGYGYTF; DNA: TGTGCCAGCAGTTTGGGAGCGGGCTATGGCTACACCTTC
J: TRBJ2-7; size: -; V: TRBV4-1; D: TRBD2; length: 12; CDR3: CASSRAAGEQYF; DNA: TGCGCCAGCAGCCGGGCAGCGGGGGAGCAGTACTTC
J: TRBJ2-1; size: -; V: TRBV6-1; D: TRBD2; length: 14; CDR3: CASSPGLHYNEQSF; DNA: TGTGCCAGCAGTCCGGGACTACACTACAATGAGCAGTCCTTC
J: TRBJ2-7; size: -; V: TRBV7-9; D: -; length: 14; CDR3: CASSQVGISYEQYF; DNA: TGTGCCAGCAGCCAAGTTGGAATCTCCTACGAGCAGTACTTC
J: TRBJ2-5; size: -; V: TRBV24-1; D: TRBD1; length: 15; CDR3: CATSDPDRAQETQYF; DNA: TGTGCCACCAGTGATCCGGACAGGGCCCAAGAGACCCAGTACTTC
J: TRBJ2-7; size: -; V: TRBV7-2; D: TRBD2; length: 15; CDR3: CASSLLAGETYEQYF; DNA: TGTGCCAGCAGCTTACTAGCGGGAGAGACCTACGAGCAGTACTTC
J: TRBJ2-1; size: -; V: TRBV3-1; D: -; length: 11; CDR3: CASSQDLRVFF; DNA: TGTGCCAGCAGCCAAGATTTGCGGGTTTTCTTC
J: TRBJ2-7; size: few; V: TRBV7-8; D: -; length: 16; CDR3: CASSSIPGPSSYEQYF; DNA: TGTGCCAGCAGCTCGATACCAGGACCTAGCTCCTACGAGCAGTACTTC
J: TRBJ2-1; size: -; V: TRBV10-3; D: TRBD1; length: 15; CDR3: CAISVSGQRQGEQFF; DNA: TGTGCCATCAGTGTATCGGGACAGCGTCAGGGTGAGCAGTTCTTC
J: TRBJ2-7; size: few; V: TRBV6-5; D: TRBD1; length: 17; CDR3: CASSFRLGTGKVYEQYF; DNA: TGTGCCAGCAGTTTCAGACTCGGGACAGGGAAGGTGTACGAGCAGTACTTC
J: TRBJ2-1; size: few; V: TRBV29-1; D: TRBD2; length: 13; CDR3: CSVAPTSGDEQFF; DNA: TGCAGCGTTGCACCAACTAGCGGCGATGAGCAGTTCTTC
J: TRBJ2-1; size: -; V: TRBV20-1; D: -; length: 14; CDR3: CSARRGGSYNEQFF; DNA: TGCAGTGCTAGAAGGGGTGGCTCCTACAATGAGCAGTTCTTC
J: TRBJ2-7; size: few; V: TRBV4-1; D: TRBD1; length: 16; CDR3: CASSPWATGGLNEQYF; DNA: TGCGCCAGCAGCCCCTGGGCTACAGGGGGCCTCAACGAGCAGTACTTC
J: TRBJ1-1; size: -; V: TRBV30; D: -; length: 17; CDR3: CAWRPWGRAPMNTEAFF; DNA: TGTGCCTGGAGACCTTGGGGCAGGGCGCCTATGAACACTGAAGCTTTCTTT
J: TRBJ2-7; size: -; V: TRBV4-1; D: TRBD2; length: 17; CDR3: CASSQDLRTSGSYEQYF; DNA: TGCGCCAGCAGCCAAGATCTTAGGACTAGCGGGAGTTACGAGCAGTACTTC
J: TRBJ2-7; size: -; V: TRBV12-3/TRBV12-4; D: -; length: 14; CDR3: CASSFSQITYEQYF; DNA: TGTGCCAGCAGTTTCTCACAAATCACCTACGAGCAGTACTTC
J: TRBJ2-6; size: once; V: TRBV6-1; D: TRBD2; length: 19; CDR3: CASSGPGLAAPGGANVLTF; DNA: TGTGCCAGCAGTGGCCCGGGACTAGCGGCCCCTGGGGGGGCCAACGTCCTGACTTTC
J: TRBJ2-7; size: -; V: TRBV4-1; D: -; length: 15; CDR3: CASSQPHQSTYEQYF; DNA: TGCGCCAGCAGCCAACCTCACCAGAGCACCTACGAGCAGTACTTC
J: TRBJ2-3; size: few; V: TRBV20-1; D: TRBD2; length: 15; CDR3: CSASPLAGGPDTQYF; DNA: TGCAGTGCTAGCCCACTAGCGGGAGGACCTGATACGCAGTATTTT
J: TRBJ2-7; size: -; V: TRBV3-1; D: -; length: 17; CDR3: CASSHTQTGRSSYEQYF; DNA: TGTGCCAGCAGCCACACCCAGACAGGACGTAGCTCCTACGAGCAGTACTTC
J: TRBJ2-1; size: -; V: TRBV4-1; D: -; length: 14; CDR3: CASSQVALYNEQFF; DNA: TGCGCCAGCAGCCAAGTGGCCCTCTACAATGAGCAGTTCTTC
J: TRBJ2-3; size: -; V: TRBV5-1; D: -; length: 16; CDR3: CASSLARGSSTDTQYF; DNA: TGCGCCAGCAGCTTGGCCAGGGGCTCTAGCACAGATACGCAGTATTTT
J: TRBJ2-7; size: many; V: TRBV11-2; D: -; length: 19; CDR3: CASSLDLNPLGGGLHEQYF; DNA: TGTGCCAGCAGCTTAGACCTTAACCCTTTAGGCGGTGGACTTCACGAGCAGTACTTC
J: TRBJ2-1; size: -; V: TRBV29-1; D: -; length: 12; CDR3: CSVSWGDNEQFF; DNA: TGCAGCGTTAGTTGGGGAGACAATGAGCAGTTCTTC